This T cell receptor (beta chain) was profiled in a study of brain metastases from non-small cell lung cancer. Sequenced by immunoSEQ multiplex PCR; TCRdb stores in-frame clones only, minus some. The data show 5,000 or so clones, with almost 85% seen just once and around 5.6% held by the top ten. The CDR3 runs 19 residues. Per germline, CDR1 ENHRY and CDR2 SYGVKD. Trimming took 0 bases from V and 0 from J; bases not matched to a gene: 6. Material: primary lung tumor tissue. The genes are TRBV10-3 and TRBJ2-1; 12 nucleotides align to TRBD2. The sequence was obtained from a donor at least 40 years old with non-small cell lung cancer. The DNA for the CDR3 is TGTGCCATCAGTGAGTCGGGACTAGCGGGCTTAAGCTCCTACAATGAGCAGTTCTTC. It encodes CAISESGLAGLSSYNEQFF.